The next 15 T cell receptor beta chains were all read from a single sample in a study of blood T cell repertoires in COVID-19. The method was immunoSEQ multiplex PCR; TCRdb's version includes in-frame clones alone and lacks a portion of them. The profile shows about 380,000 clones, around nine tenths of them singletons. Sample: PBMCs or T cells enriched from blood (not recorded which). These receptor sequences come from a woman younger than 30 who had recovered from COVID-19.

V gene TRBV6-5 combines with J gene TRBJ1-2, with D hard to call. Trimming stripped 6 bases from V and 8 bases from J, with 16 bases between. The CDR3 extends over 13 amino acids. Germline-derived CDR1 and CDR2 are MNHEY and SVGAGI. CDR3 nucleotide sequence: TGTGCCAGCAGCCCCGAGGGCGCGCGGGGCTACACCTTC. It encodes CASSPEGARGYTF.

The chain employs TRBV15 and TRBJ2-3; D call uncertain. V lost 0 bases to trimming and J lost 0 bases, with 10 bases between them. The CDR3 is 16 amino acids. The germline V gene encodes CDR1 LNHNV and CDR2 YYDKDF (reference sequence). The CDR3 here is CATSREEPGSTDTQYF. CDR3 DNA: TGTGCCACCAGCAGAGAGGAGCCGGGTAGCACAGATACGCAGTATTTT.

J is TRBJ2-5 and V is TRBV9, with 8 bases that match TRBD2. V lost 2 bases to trimming and J lost 5 bases; unmatched junction nucleotides: 20. The CDR3 totals 19 residues. Germline lookup yields CDR1 SGDLS and CDR2 YYNGEE. Here the CDR3 reads CASSVSTVPKRGKRETQYF. CDR3 in DNA: TGTGCCAGCAGCGTTTCAACGGTCCCTAAGCGGGGGAAAAGGGAGACCCAGTACTTC. The whole variable domain, remainder taken from reference TRBV9 and TRBJ2-5, is DSGVTQTPKHLITATGQRVTLRCSPRSGDLSVYWYQQSLDQGLQFLIQYYNGEERAKGNILERFSAQQFPDLHSELNLSSLELGDSALYFCASSVSTVPKRGKRETQYFGPGTRLLVL.

The rearrangement uses TRBV7-8 and TRBJ2-7, with 9 positions matching TRBD1. Trimming cost V 4 bases and J 5 bases; bases outside gene matches: 15. Germline loops: CDR1 SGHVS, CDR2 FQNEAQ. The CDR3 is 17 amino acids. CDR3 amino acids: CASSWDRVGGALDEQYF. The CDR3 nucleotides are TGTGCCAGCAGCTGGGACAGGGTTGGCGGTGCCCTGGACGAGCAGTACTTC.

This clone was seen a single time. The chain employs TRBV5-4 and TRBJ2-5; D might be TRBD2 (7 bases). V gave up 4 bases and J gave up 5 bases, with 12 bases separating them. The germline gives CDR1 SGHNT, CDR2 YYREEE (reference sequence). This CDR3 region has 13 residues. Here the CDR3 reads CASSLGGAETQYF. The CDR3 nucleotides are TGTGCCAGCAGCCTAGGGGGGGCGGAGACCCAGTACTTC.

CDR3 region: CASSSRDTTNEKLFF. CDR3 nucleotide sequence: TGTGCCAGCAGCTCCCGGGACACAACTAATGAAAAACTGTTTTTT. V and J are TRBV7-2 and TRBJ1-4, with D perhaps TRBD1 (6 bases). Germline values: CDR1 SGHTA, CDR2 FQGNSA. Deletions cut 4 bases from V and 0 bases from J, with 9 bases between. The CDR3 covers 15 residues.

The rearrangement uses TRBV10-3 and TRBJ2-7; 8 nucleotides align to TRBD1. The V gene's germline CDR1 is ENHRY and CDR2 SYGVKD. J gave up 6 bases and V 10 bases, and 11 bases lay outside the gene matches. The CDR3 sequence is 13 residues long. CDR3 sequence (DNA): TGTGCCACGCACCGGGACAGGTACGGCGAGCAGTACTTC. This sequence encodes CATHRDRYGEQYF.

V and J are TRBV29-1 and TRBJ2-7, with D possibly TRBD1 on 6 matching bases. CDR3 size: 15 residues. V lost 2 bases to trimming and J lost 0 bases, with 14 bases between them. The germline CDR1 and CDR2 sequences are SQVTM and ANQGSEA. CDR3: CSVENTGPSSYEQYF. The CDR3 region has the DNA TGCAGCGTTGAAAATACAGGGCCCAGCTCCTACGAGCAGTACTTC.

This rearrangement joins TRBV9 to TRBJ2-5; TRBD1 matches at 8 bases. V was clipped by 4 bases and J by 5 bases; unmatched bases: 13. This CDR3 spans 16 amino acids. Germline V gives CDR1 SGDLS, CDR2 YYNGEE. The CDR3 bases are TGTGCCAGCAGCCCCCAGGGCCGACAGGGGCGGGAGACCCAGTACTTC. Translation: CASSPQGRQGRETQYF.

V and J are TRBV4-1 and TRBJ2-2, with 12 bases aligning to TRBD2. Germline-derived CDR1 and CDR2 are MGHRA and YSYEKL. The length of the CDR3 is 17 residues. The trim removed 3 bases at V and 1 base at J, leaving 3 bases unmatched. The CDR3 sequence is CASSHLAGGLNTGELFF. In nucleotides, the CDR3 is TGCGCCAGCAGCCATCTAGCGGGGGGGCTGAACACCGGGGAGCTGTTTTTT.

The rearrangement joins TRBV3-1 (or the pseudogene TRBV3-2) to TRBJ2-3; D is unclear. This CDR3 region has 18 residues. Trimming cost V 0 bases and J 6 bases, with 22 bases left between them. Germline V gene lookup returns CDR1 LGHDT and CDR2 YNNKEL (reference sequence). This CDR3 reads CASSQDSPRISPLDTQYF. Written as DNA, the CDR3 is TGTGCCAGCAGCCAAGATAGCCCACGGATATCCCCTTTGGATACGCAGTATTTT.

This clone has just a few counts. This chain links TRBV14 with TRBJ1-1, with a tentative D call TRBD1 (5 bases). The CDR3 consists of 15 residues. V was shortened by 1 base and J by 0 bases, with 9 bases between the two germline ends. CDR1 SGHDN and CDR2 FVKESK come from the germline V gene. This CDR3 is CASSQAGRVNTEAFF. As DNA, the CDR3 is TGTGCCAGCAGCCAAGCGGGCAGGGTGAACACTGAAGCTTTCTTT. Complete variable domain (other parts from reference TRBV14 and TRBJ1-1): EAGVTQFPSHSVIEKGQTVTLRCDPISGHDNLYWYRRVMGKEIKFLLHFVKESKQDESGMPNNRFLAERTGGTYSTLKVQPAELEDSGVYFCASSQAGRVNTEAFFGQGTRLTVV.

Points on this clone: A junction boundary mismatches the germline segment, possibly from a read error. The chain has TRBV13 and TRBJ1-3; D is possibly TRBD1 (5 bases). Per germline, CDR1 PRHDT and CDR2 FYEKMQ (reference sequence). The length of the CDR3 is 12 residues. CDR3 in amino acids: CASSLEADIMDF. The CDR3 DNA sequence: TGTGCCAGCAGCTTAGAGGCGGACATAATGGATTTT. Full variable domain (missing parts from reference TRBV13 and TRBJ1-3): AAGVIQSPRHLIKEKRETATLKCYPIPRHDTVYWYQQGPGQDPQFLISFYEKMQSDKGSIPDRFSAQQFSDYHSELNMSSLELGDSALYFCASSLEADIMDFGEGSWLTVV.

V gene TRBV6-4 combines with J gene TRBJ1-1, with D possibly being TRBD1 (6 bases). The V end lost 6 bases, the J end lost 0 bases, and 11 bases lay between the germline ends. CDR1 is MRHNA, CDR2 SNTAGT, per germline. This CDR3 is built from 14 residues. This CDR3 reads CASSPDRLNTEAFF. DNA of the CDR3: TGTGCCAGCAGCCCGGACAGATTGAACACTGAAGCTTTCTTT.

The V gene is TRBV2, the J gene TRBJ1-5; 10 nucleotides line up with TRBD1. V shed 4 bases and J 6 bases; nucleotides not matched to a gene: 6. Germline V gene sequence: CDR1 SNHLY, CDR2 FYNNEI. The CDR3 contains 15 residues. The CDR3 sequence: CASSADRGHVQPQHF. The CDR3 DNA sequence: TGTGCCAGCAGTGCTGACAGGGGGCATGTTCAGCCCCAGCATTTT.